This T cell receptor beta chain was profiled in a study of cytomegalovirus exposure and HLA in healthy donors. Points from the study as a whole: Later analysis suggested most CMV-associated TCR beta chains were HLA-restricted. Segments of the TCR beta V type were, in most cases, productive about 90% or about 30% of the time in an earlier analysis. HLA-A and HLA-B allele assignments for most subjects were reportedly predicted accurately using TCR beta sequences. More clonal expansion characterized HLA-associated TCR beta chains than equally common others in a later analysis.

The PCR contained 60 Vbeta and 13 Jbeta primers. Measured with immunoSEQ multiplex PCR; TCRdb has only the in-frame clones, and not every one. The sample yields approximately 82,000 clones, roughly 9.1% seen once. Concerning this clone: Its antigen is not identified.

Germline V gene data show CDR1 as LNHDA and CDR2 as SQIVND (reference sequence). The CDR3 totals 15 residues. Between the trimmed V and J ends, which lost 3 bases and 0 bases, there was a span of 9 bases. This receptor was obtained from a man aged 55 to 70 in good health and CMV-seropositive. The sequenced sample was PBMCs. The J gene is TRBJ1-3, the V gene TRBV19; D not resolved. Written as DNA, the CDR3 is TGTGCCAGTAGTATTGCGGTTGCCTCTGGAAACACCATATATTTT. Encoded protein: CASSIAVASGNTIYF.